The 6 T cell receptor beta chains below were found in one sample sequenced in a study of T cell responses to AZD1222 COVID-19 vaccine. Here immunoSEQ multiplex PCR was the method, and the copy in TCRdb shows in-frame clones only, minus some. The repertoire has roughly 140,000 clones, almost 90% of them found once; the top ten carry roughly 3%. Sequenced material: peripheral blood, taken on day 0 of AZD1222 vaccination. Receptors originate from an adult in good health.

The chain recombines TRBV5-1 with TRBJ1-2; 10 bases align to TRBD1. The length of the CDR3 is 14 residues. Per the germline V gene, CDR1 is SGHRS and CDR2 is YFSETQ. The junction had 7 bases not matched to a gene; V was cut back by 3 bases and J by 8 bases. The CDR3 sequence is CASSSSGTGEGYTF. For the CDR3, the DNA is TGCGCCAGCAGCTCATCCGGGACAGGGGAAGGCTACACCTTC.

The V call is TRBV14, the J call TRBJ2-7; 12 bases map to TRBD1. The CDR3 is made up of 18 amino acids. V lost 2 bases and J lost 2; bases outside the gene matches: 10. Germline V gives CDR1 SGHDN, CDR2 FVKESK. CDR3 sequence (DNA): TGTGCCAGCAGCCAACTACCCTTTGGGACAGGGGGCACCTACGAGCAGTACTTC. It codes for CASSQLPFGTGGTYEQYF.

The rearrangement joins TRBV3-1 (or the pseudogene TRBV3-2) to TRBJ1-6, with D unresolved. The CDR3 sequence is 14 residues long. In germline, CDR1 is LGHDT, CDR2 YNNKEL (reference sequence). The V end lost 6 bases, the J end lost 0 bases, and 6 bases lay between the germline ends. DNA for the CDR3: TGTGCCAGCAGGGATAGCTCCTATAATTCACCCCTCCACTTT. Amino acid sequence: CASRDSSYNSPLHF.

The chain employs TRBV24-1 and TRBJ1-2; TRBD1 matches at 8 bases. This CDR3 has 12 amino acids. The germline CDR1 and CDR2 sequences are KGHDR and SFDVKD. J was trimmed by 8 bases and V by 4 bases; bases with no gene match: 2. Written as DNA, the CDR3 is TGTGCCACCAGTGAGGACAGGGACGGCTACACCTTC. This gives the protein CATSEDRDGYTF.

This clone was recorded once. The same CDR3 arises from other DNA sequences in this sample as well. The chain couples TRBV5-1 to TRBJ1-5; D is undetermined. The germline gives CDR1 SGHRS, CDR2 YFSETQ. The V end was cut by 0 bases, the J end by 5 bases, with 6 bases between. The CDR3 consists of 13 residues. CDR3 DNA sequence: TGCGCCAGCAGCTTGGCCTCAGATCAGCCCCAGCATTTT. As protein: CASSLASDQPQHF.

For the CDR3, the DNA is TGTGCCAGCAGCCAGGGGGGCTTGAACACTGAAGCTTTCTTT. It is translated as CASSQGGLNTEAFF. This rearrangement joins TRBV4-2 to TRBJ1-1, with D perhaps TRBD1 (6 bases). The V end lost 3 bases, the J end lost 0 bases, and 8 bases lay between the germline ends. The CDR3 has 14 residues. CDR1 is LGHNA and CDR2 is YNFKEQ in the germline V gene.